A selection of T cell receptor beta chains follows, all from one sample in a study of beta chain features in type 1 diabetes. Libraries were prepared by immunoSEQ multiplex PCR; TCRdb keeps only in-frame clonotypes and omits some of them. In the table there are about 650,000 clones, over 10% of which are singletons. The material sequenced was naive CD4+ T cells from blood. The source of these receptors is a man younger than 45 with type 1 diabetes. The CDR3 runs from the conserved cysteine through the conserved F or W. Each record gives: D gene, J gene, V gene, clone size, CDR3 DNA, CDR3 protein. A D gene is named only where the DNA matches it firmly. Not all rows give a size; the values are once, few, many and, for expanded clones, a class.

.	TRBJ1-2	TRBV7-9	few	TGTGCCAGCAGCCGACAGGCCCCAGGCGGCTACACCTTC	CASSRQAPGGYTF
.	TRBJ2-6	TRBV2	.	TGTGCCAGCATTAGGGGTGCTGGGGCCAACGTCCTGACTTTC	CASIRGAGANVLTF
TRBD1	TRBJ1-6	TRBV28	few	TGTGCCAGCAGGGGGGACAGCTATAATTCACCCCTCCACTTT	CASRGDSYNSPLHF
TRBD1	TRBJ1-2	TRBV28	few	TGTGCCAGCAAACAGACAGGGAGCGGACGCTATGGCTACACCTTC	CASKQTGSGRYGYTF
.	TRBJ1-4	TRBV18	few	TGTGCCAGCTCACTAGCAACAACTAATGAAAAACTGTTTTTT	CASSLATTNEKLFF
.	TRBJ2-3	TRBV7-2	.	TGTGCCAGCAGCTTAGCCGGGGTGAGCACAGATACGCAGTATTTT	CASSLAGVSTDTQYF
.	TRBJ2-3	TRBV2	.	TGTGCCAGCAGTCCTCGTAGGAACACAGATACGCAGTATTTT	CASSPRRNTDTQYF
TRBD1	TRBJ2-7	TRBV11-2	.	TGTGCCAGCAGCTTAGTACGGGACAGCACCTACGAGCAGTACTTC	CASSLVRDSTYEQYF
.	TRBJ2-5	TRBV7-6	few	TGTGCCAGCAGCTGGCCGGACTCGAAAGGGGAGACCCAGTACTTC	CASSWPDSKGETQYF
TRBD2	TRBJ2-1	TRBV6-6	.	TGTGCCAGCAGTGACGGCGGGGGACCCTACAATGAGCAGTTCTTC	CASSDGGGPYNEQFF
.	TRBJ2-2	TRBV5-1	.	TGCGCCAGCAGCTTCCCACAGGGGAACACCGGGGAGCTGTTTTTT	CASSFPQGNTGELFF
.	TRBJ2-2	TRBV9	few	TGTGCCAGCAGCGTCACCGGGGAGCTGTTTTTT	CASSVTGELFF
TRBD1	TRBJ1-1	TRBV15	.	TGTGCCACCAGCAGAGACCCCGAATGGGACAGGAGTGCTCTCTTT	CATSRDPEWDRSALF
.	TRBJ2-7	TRBV10-3	.	TGTGCCATCAGTGAGTCGGCGTTTCCCTACGAGCAGTACTTC	CAISESAFPYEQYF
.	TRBJ1-3	TRBV6-5	.	TGTGCCAGCCGAGGAGGGAGCGGGAACACCATATATTTT	CASRGGSGNTIYF
.	TRBJ2-5	TRBV6-1	.	TGTGCCAGCAGTGAAGCGTCGGTACGGGCCGGGACCCAGTACTTC	CASSEASVRAGTQYF
.	TRBJ2-7	TRBV5-1	.	TGCGCCAGCAGTACTGCCCCGGACAGAGGATACGAGCAGTACTTC	CASSTAPDRGYEQYF
.	TRBJ2-7	TRBV27	.	TGTGCCAGCAGTCTCCAGGCCTTCTACGAGCAGTACTTC	CASSLQAFYEQYF
.	TRBJ1-6	TRBV5-1	few	TGCGCCAGCAGCACGGAAGGGGGTTCACCCCTCCACTTT	CASSTEGGSPLHF
TRBD1	TRBJ2-7	TRBV7-2	.	TGTGCCAGCAGCTTAAGGACTAAGACAGGGGATCCCTACGAGCAGTACTTC	CASSLRTKTGDPYEQYF
.	TRBJ2-1	TRBV19	.	TGTGCCAGTAGTGTGAGGCTAACTAACAATGAGCAGTTCTTC	CASSVRLTNNEQFF
TRBD2	TRBJ2-5	TRBV5-1	few	TGCGCCAGCAGCCTCTTGGAGCGGGGGCCCCAAGAGACCCAGTACTTC	CASSLLERGPQETQYF
.	TRBJ2-7	TRBV7-8	few	TGTGCCAGCAGCCTATTGGCCCGCTTCGACGAGCAGTACTTC	CASSLLARFDEQYF
.	TRBJ1-1	TRBV11-2	.	TGTGCCAGCAGCTTATATTTACAGGAAGCTTTCTTT	CASSLYLQEAFF
TRBD1	TRBJ2-5	TRBV9	.	TGTGCCAGCGCCAGGGGGAACCAAGAGACCCAGTACTTC	CASARGNQETQYF
.	TRBJ2-7	TRBV7-2	.	TGTGCCAGCAGCTTAGGCGGGACAGCCTACGAGCAGTACTTC	CASSLGGTAYEQYF
.	TRBJ2-3	TRBV9	.	TGTGCCAGCAGTAGGTCAGGGCGAACAGATACGCAGTATTTT	CASSRSGRTDTQYF